These 25 T cell receptor beta chains came from one sample sequenced in a study of response to subunit inactivated influenza vaccine. MiXCR, run by TCRdb on the RT-PCR reads, gives a single entry per CDR3 protein. The data hold 300,000 to 350,000 distinct CDR3 sequences, with roughly 22% observed a single time. The specimen was PBMCs from blood, collected 21 months after vaccination. The receptor source for this set is a man aged 45 to 75 who received an inactivated influenza vaccine.

The gene calls are TRBV27 and TRBJ2-1; D ambiguous. Trimming shortened V by 3 bases and J by 9 bases, and 12 bases separated the two germline ends. The CDR3 length is 13 residues. The germline V gene has CDR1 MNHEY and CDR2 SMNVEV (reference sequence). In nucleotides, the CDR3 is TGTGCCAGCAGTTTTATAGGCAGTATTGAGCAGTTCTTC. Translation: CASSFIGSIEQFF.

This clonotype was detected only a few times. This chain uses TRBV19 with TRBJ2-2, with 11 bases aligning to TRBD1. V was clipped by 10 bases and J by 6 bases; unmatched bases: 10. This CDR3 region has 15 residues. Per germline, CDR1 LNHDA and CDR2 SQIVND (reference sequence). The CDR3 is CAIAGQGVVAGELFF. In DNA, the CDR3 is TGTGCCATCGCGGGACAGGGGGTAGTGGCCGGGGAGCTGTTTTTT.

This clonotype was observed once. This sequence joins TRBV27 and TRBJ2-7, with 7 bases fitting TRBD1. The J segment lost 2 bases and the V segment lost 6 bases, leaving 4 bases of the junction unmatched. The CDR3 spans 13 residues. CDR1 MNHEY and CDR2 SMNVEV come from the germline V gene (reference sequence). CDR3 nucleotides: TGTGCCAGCAGGACGGGACAGCCCTACGAGCAGTACTTC. It is translated as CASRTGQPYEQYF.

The rearrangement joins TRBV4-3 to TRBJ1-6, with D perhaps matching TRBD1 (6 bases). The CDR3 has 16 residues. Between the trimmed V and J ends, which lost 4 bases and 4 bases, there was a span of 14 bases. In germline, CDR1 is LGHNA, CDR2 YSLEER. The CDR3 spells CASSRGGGQYNSPLHF. In DNA, the CDR3 is TGCGCCAGCAGCCGGGGGGGAGGACAGTATAATTCACCCCTCCACTTT.

This clonotype was seen more than once but under ten times. V and J are TRBV6-5 and TRBJ2-3; no definite D call. The germline CDR1 and CDR2 sequences are MNHEY and SVGAGI. Trimming took 2 bases from V and 2 from J, leaving 8 bases between them. The CDR3 extends over 14 amino acids. In DNA form, the CDR3 reads TGTGCCAGCAGTTACAATCCGGTCACAGATACGCAGTATTTT. It yields the protein CASSYNPVTDTQYF.

The chain joins TRBV11-2 to TRBJ2-3; D remains unclear. Trimming cost V 7 bases and J 0 bases, with 11 bases left between them. Germline-derived CDR1 and CDR2 are SGHAT and FQNNGV. This CDR3 is built from 14 residues. Written as DNA, the CDR3 is TGTGCCAGCACCCCCCCAATCAGCACAGATACGCAGTATTTT. Translation gives CASTPPISTDTQYF.

This clonotype was recorded at least ten times. The V call is TRBV7-8, the J call TRBJ1-1; D is uncertain. V lost 5 bases and J 4 bases, leaving 14 bases between the germline ends. CDR1 is SGHVS and CDR2 is FQNEAQ in the germline V gene. The CDR3 is 14 residues long. CDR3 amino acids: CASSRTALSTEAFF. CDR3 nucleotides: TGTGCCAGCAGCCGGACCGCTTTAAGCACTGAAGCTTTCTTT.

The sample holds a few counts of this clonotype. The chain joins TRBV6-1 to TRBJ1-1, with 8 bases aligning to TRBD1. The CDR3 has 14 residues. V shed 6 bases, J shed 5 bases, and the junction held 8 bases outside the gene matches. Germline CDR1 is MNHNS and CDR2 is SASEGT. The CDR3 coding sequence is TGTGCCAGCAGCGCCCGGGACAGGCGAACTGAAGCTTTCTTT. It translates to CASSARDRRTEAFF.

This chain links TRBV28 with TRBJ1-5; 8 positions agree with TRBD1. CDR3 length: 14 residues. The J segment lost 7 bases and the V segment lost 5 bases, leaving 7 bases of the junction unmatched. Germline values: CDR1 MDHEN, CDR2 SYDVKM. The CDR3 spells CASSIRTGSQPQHF. The CDR3 DNA sequence: TGTGCCAGCAGTATCCGGACAGGGAGCCAGCCCCAGCATTTT.

This rearrangement joins TRBV20-1 to TRBJ2-1; a weak D match, TRBD1 (5 bases). The V and J ends lost 0 bases and 9 bases respectively, with 15 bases between them. In germline, CDR1 is DFQATT, CDR2 SNEGSKA (reference sequence). The CDR3 contains 14 residues. CDR3 in DNA: TGCAGTGCTAGAGAGTCTCAGGGTAGATTTGAGCAGTTCTTC. This encodes CSARESQGRFEQFF.

This clonotype was counted between two and nine times. The V and J genes are TRBV10-3 and TRBJ1-6, with 8 bases aligning to TRBD1. CDR3 size: 15 residues. In germline, CDR1 is ENHRY, CDR2 SYGVKD. Unmatched junction bases numbered 9, after V lost 4 bases and J lost 10 bases. CDR3 DNA sequence: TGTGCCATCAGTGGGCGGACAGGGCTAGAATCACCCCTCCACTTT. As protein: CAISGRTGLESPLHF.

A single count supports this clonotype. The J gene is TRBJ2-2, the V gene TRBV6-1; possibly TRBD1 or TRBD2 for D (6 bases each). The V end was cut by 4 bases, the J end by 8 bases, with 26 bases between. The CDR3 runs 18 residues. The germline gives CDR1 MNHNS, CDR2 SASEGT. Here the CDR3 reads CASSGAQLWGAPAGELFF. CDR3 in DNA: TGTGCCAGCAGTGGGGCCCAGCTCTGGGGGGCTCCGGCGGGGGAGCTGTTTTTT.

This chain links TRBV10-3 with TRBJ1-4; TRBD1 agrees at 7 bases. Germline lookup yields CDR1 ENHRY and CDR2 SYGVKD. J gave up 0 bases and V 5 bases, and 0 bases lay outside the gene matches. The CDR3 is 14 residues long. CDR3: CAISTGATNEKLFF. In nucleotides, the CDR3 is TGTGCCATCAGTACAGGGGCAACTAATGAAAAACTGTTTTTT.

This chain joins TRBV5-1 and TRBJ1-4, with a weak D call TRBD1 (5 bases). The CDR3 extends over 15 amino acids. Germline CDR1 SGHRS, CDR2 YFSETQ. V lost 5 bases and J lost 4, with 15 bases in between. CDR3 DNA sequence: TGCGCCAGCAGTACTTCCGGGGGGAATAATGAAAAACTGTTTTTT. The encoded protein is CASSTSGGNNEKLFF.

The genes are TRBV12-3 or TRBV12-4 and TRBJ2-2; D gene unclear. Deletions cut 1 base from V and 0 bases from J, with 9 bases between. This CDR3 is 16 amino acids long. The CDR3 loop is CASSLGRYANTGELFF. CDR3 sequence (DNA): TGTGCCAGCAGTTTAGGGCGGTACGCGAACACCGGGGAGCTGTTTTTT.

The chain is built from TRBV7-6 and TRBJ1-1, with D perhaps matching TRBD1 (5 bases). From germline, CDR1 is SGHVS and CDR2 FNYEAQ. V dropped 5 bases and J dropped 1 base, with 14 bases sitting between them. This CDR3 region has 15 residues. The CDR3 DNA sequence: TGTGCCAGCAGCCCCACCGGACAACCGAACACTGAAGCTTTCTTT. Encoded protein: CASSPTGQPNTEAFF.

This sequence joins TRBV6-2 or TRBV6-3 and TRBJ1-5; 11 bases map to TRBD1. After removal of 5 bases from V and 0 bases from J, the junction contained 9 bases not matched to a gene. There are 18 residues in the CDR3. Germline loops: CDR1 MNHEY, CDR2 SVGEGT. CDR3 loop: CASSRDRGDSNSNQPQHF. The CDR3 DNA reads TGTGCCAGCAGTCGGGACAGGGGGGACTCGAATAGCAATCAGCCCCAGCATTTT.

This clonotype was counted a few times. The V and J genes are TRBV5-4 and TRBJ1-2; D is ambiguous. The length of the CDR3 is 14 residues. Germline V gene data show CDR1 as SGHNT and CDR2 as YYREEE (reference sequence). V was cut by 4 bases and J by 2 bases, with 12 bases left in between. This chain's CDR3 is CASSRTATNYGYTF. CDR3 bases: TGTGCCAGCAGCAGGACGGCCACCAACTATGGCTACACCTTC.

The count of this clonotype is one. The genes are TRBV27 and TRBJ1-1; maybe TRBD1 (6 bases). CDR3 length: 13 amino acids. The germline gives CDR1 MNHEY, CDR2 SMNVEV (reference sequence). V lost 8 bases and J 1 base, leaving 11 bases between the germline ends. The DNA for the CDR3 is TGTGCCAGCCGTGGACAGTGGAACACTGAAGCTTTCTTT. Translated, it gives CASRGQWNTEAFF.

The chain links TRBV6-1 to TRBJ1-2, with TRBD1 identical over 8 bases. CDR1 MNHNS and CDR2 SASEGT come from the germline V gene. This CDR3 has 15 amino acids. With V trimmed by 8 bases and J by 5 bases, 13 bases remained unmatched. DNA of the CDR3: TGTGCCAGCCTTAAGCGGGACAGGCAGCCTTATGGCTACACCTTC. Residues: CASLKRDRQPYGYTF.

V usage is TRBV30 and J usage is TRBJ1-1; tentative D call: TRBD1 (6 bases). Between the trimmed V and J ends, which lost 0 bases and 0 bases, there was a span of 11 bases. Germline V gives CDR1 GTSNPN, CDR2 SVGIG (reference sequence). CDR3 length equals 15 residues. This CDR3 is CAWSVGGGLNTEAFF. In nucleotides, the CDR3 is TGTGCCTGGAGTGTAGGGGGGGGCTTGAACACTGAAGCTTTCTTT.

This clonotype came up a few times. The V call is TRBV7-8, the J call TRBJ1-1; D possibly corresponds to TRBD1 (5 bases). The CDR3 has 14 amino acids. Trimming took 5 bases from V and 1 from J, leaving 11 bases between them. Germline lookup yields CDR1 SGHVS and CDR2 FQNEAQ. This chain's CDR3 is CASSLRVGNTEAFF. CDR3 nucleotides: TGTGCCAGCAGCCTCAGGGTTGGGAACACTGAAGCTTTCTTT. Full variable domain (missing parts from reference TRBV7-8 and TRBJ1-1): GAGVSQSPRYKVAKRGQDVALRCDPISGHVSLFWYQQALGQGPEFLTYFQNEAQLDKSGLPSDRFFAERPEGSVSTLKIQRTQQEDSAVYLCASSLRVGNTEAFFGQGTRLTVV.

This clonotype was seen a handful of times. This chain links TRBV9 with TRBJ2-5; maybe TRBD2 (5 bases). The CDR3 has 16 amino acids. Germline V gene data show CDR1 as SGDLS and CDR2 as YYNGEE. The V end lost 3 bases, the J end lost 4 bases, and 19 bases lay between the germline ends. As DNA, the CDR3 is TGTGCCAGCAGCGCCATCGGGGAGCCTTTTATAGAGACCCAGTACTTC. Encoded protein: CASSAIGEPFIETQYF. Full variable domain (missing parts from reference TRBV9 and TRBJ2-5): DSGVTQTPKHLITATGQRVTLRCSPRSGDLSVYWYQQSLDQGLQFLIQYYNGEERAKGNILERFSAQQFPDLHSELNLSSLELGDSALYFCASSAIGEPFIETQYFGPGTRLLVL.

This clonotype was counted at least ten times. The rearrangement links TRBV28 to TRBJ2-5; D uncertain. V gave up 8 bases and J gave up 5 bases, with 21 bases separating them. Germline assignment: CDR1 MDHEN and CDR2 SYDVKM. There are 15 residues in the CDR3. The CDR3 loop is CASRLKWGFYETQYF. CDR3 DNA: TGTGCCAGCCGTCTGAAGTGGGGATTTTACGAGACCCAGTACTTC.

CDR3 nucleotide sequence: TGTGCCAGCAGTTACACGCCGGGACACGGAAATACCCTAGCCAAAAACATTCAGTACTTC. Its protein is CASSYTPGHGNTLAKNIQYF. The rearrangement joins TRBV6-2 or TRBV6-3 to TRBJ2-4, with TRBD1 as a possible D gene (6 bases). Germline lookup yields CDR1 MNHEY and CDR2 SVGEGT. V was shortened by 2 bases and J by 0 bases, with 23 bases between the two germline ends. The CDR3 is 20 residues long.